This TCR beta chain derives from a study of OX40 agonist ivuxolimab in advanced cancers. Study-level points and caveats: Not determined was the antigen specificity of the expanded peripheral T cells.

Germline trimming cut 7 bases from V and 6 bases from J; bases unmatched to any gene: 10. Germline CDR1 and CDR2: LNHDA and SQIVND (reference sequence). The CDR3 runs 16 residues. Method: immunoSEQ multiplex PCR; TCRdb's copy keeps in-frame clones and lacks some. The sample lists around 62,000 clones; approximately 90% were seen once. As for this clone: Its matching antigen is unknown.

This chain links TRBV19 with TRBJ2-1, with 12 bases aligning to TRBD2. This TCR derives from an adult with an advanced solid tumor such as melanoma, head and neck, liver or kidney cancer. The source material was CD4+ or CD8+ T cells sorted from blood, sampled in a trial of the OX40 agonist ivuxolimab. In nucleotides, the CDR3 is TGTGCCAGTACCTTAGGACTAGCGGGAACGGGCAATGAGCAGTTCTTC. Protein product: CASTLGLAGTGNEQFF.